These 13 T cell receptor beta chains originate from one sample sequenced in a study of CD8+CD57+ T cells in acquired aplastic anemia. Genomic DNA templated the TCR beta VDJ and CDR3 profiling. One entry per CDR3 protein, called by TCRdb with MiXCR from the reads. The sample includes roughly 160,000 distinct CDR3 sequences, about three fifths seen only once; the top ten take over 40%. Sequenced: sorted CD4+, CD8+, or CD8+CD57+ T cells (not recorded which) from PBMCs. The receptors derive from a human donor in good health.

The chain joins TRBV15 to TRBJ2-7; TRBD1 aligns across 7 bases. V lost 6 bases, J lost 1 base, and 6 bases stayed unmatched. This CDR3 region has 14 residues. Germline V gives CDR1 LNHNV, CDR2 YYDKDF (reference sequence). CDR3 protein: CATSAPDRSYEQYF. In DNA, the CDR3 is TGTGCCACCAGTGCCCCGGACAGGTCCTACGAGCAGTACTTC.

To note about this clonotype: A read error may explain this, as a much larger clone is one base away. The genes are TRBV9 and TRBJ2-1, with a tentative D call TRBD2 (6 bases). The CDR3 is made up of 14 amino acids. The germline gives CDR1 SGDLS, CDR2 YYNGEE. CDR3 in amino acids: CASSAGGDYNEQLF. The CDR3 nucleotides read TGTGCCAGCAGCGCCGGGGGTGATTACAATGAGCAGCTCTTC.

The rearrangement uses TRBV29-1 and TRBJ2-6; 7 bases match TRBD2. The trim removed 6 bases at V and 0 bases at J, leaving 11 bases unmatched. CDR3 size: 17 residues. CDR1 and CDR2 (germline): SQVTM, ANQGSEA. CDR3 sequence reads: CSVGRGGVLSGANVLTF. CDR3 bases: TGCAGCGTGGGAAGGGGAGGGGTCCTCTCTGGGGCCAACGTCCTGACTTTC.

This chain connects TRBV5-1 to TRBJ1-2; possibly TRBD1 for D (5 bases). Between the trimmed V and J ends, which lost 6 bases and 3 bases, there was a span of 15 bases. Germline CDR1 SGHRS, CDR2 YFSETQ. This CDR3 spans 14 amino acids. The CDR3 reads CASTPRGGDYGYTF. The CDR3 DNA is TGCGCCAGCACGCCACGCGGGGGGGACTATGGCTACACCTTC.

The chain uses TRBV7-9 and TRBJ1-1, with D possibly being TRBD1 (5 bases). Looked up from germline, CDR1 is SEHNR and CDR2 is FQNEAQ (reference sequence). Trimming removed 4 bases from V and 5 bases from J, with 11 bases in between. This CDR3 has 13 amino acids. CDR3 sequence (DNA): TGTGCCAGCAGCTCGCAGGGTGGAACTGAAGCTTTCTTT. Translated, it gives CASSSQGGTEAFF. Combining the CDR3 with reference TRBV7-9 and TRBJ1-1 gives the whole variable domain DTGVSQNPRHKITKRGQNVTFRCDPISEHNRLYWYRQTLGQGPEFLTYFQNEAQLEKSRLLSDRFSAERPKGSFSTLEIQRTEQGDSAMYLCASSSQGGTEAFFGQGTRLTVV.

The V gene is TRBV7-9, the J gene TRBJ2-7, with 9 bases lining up with TRBD1. The length of the CDR3 is 14 residues. CDR1 is SEHNR and CDR2 is FQNEAQ in the germline V gene (reference sequence). After removal of 5 bases from V and 6 bases from J, the junction contained 8 bases not matched to a gene. CDR3 DNA sequence: TGTGCCAGCAGCGATACAGGGGGCAGGGGCGAGCAGTACTTC. Translated, it gives CASSDTGGRGEQYF.

This rearrangement joins TRBV4-1 to TRBJ2-7; no clear D gene. V lost 0 bases to trimming and J lost 1 base, with 10 bases between them. Germline V CDR1 and CDR2: MGHRA, YSYEKL. The length of the CDR3 is 15 residues. The CDR3 reads CASSQDPGFSYEQYF. DNA for the CDR3: TGCGCCAGCAGCCAAGACCCAGGTTTTTCCTACGAGCAGTACTTC.

This sequence joins TRBV11-1 and TRBJ1-1, with 8 bases that match TRBD1. CDR3 size: 16 residues. Per germline, CDR1 SGHAT and CDR2 FQDESV (reference sequence). The junction had 10 bases not matched to a gene; V was cut back by 5 bases and J by 2 bases. In nucleotides, the CDR3 is TGTGCCAGCAGCCCCCCAAGGACAGGGCGAAACACTGAAGCTTTCTTT. Residues: CASSPPRTGRNTEAFF.

Concerning this clonotype: The junction differs from germline at one of its ends, possibly a read error. The rearrangement links TRBV11-2 to TRBJ2-4; tentatively, D is TRBD1 (5 bases). The CDR3 spans 13 residues. Per the germline V gene, CDR1 is SGHAT and CDR2 is FQNNGV. CDR3 bases: TGTGCCAGCAGTATTACAAGGGGTCCCCTCCAATGGTTC. Translating gives CASSITRGPLQWF.

The gene calls are TRBV10-3 and TRBJ2-7, with 7 nucleotides matching TRBD1. This CDR3 spans 15 amino acids. Looked up from germline, CDR1 is ENHRY and CDR2 is SYGVKD. The V segment lost 3 bases and the J segment 5 bases; nucleotides outside the gene matches: 10. The CDR3 DNA reads as TGTGCCATCAGTGACCCACGGGGACAGCGCAACGAGCAGTACTTC. It yields the protein CAISDPRGQRNEQYF.

This clonotype has only a few counts. This chain joins TRBV10-2 and TRBJ1-2; D not certain. The germline V and J ends were trimmed by 3 bases and 7 bases, with 9 bases remaining between them. This CDR3 is 12 amino acids long. Per the germline V gene, CDR1 is WSHSY and CDR2 is SAAADI. CDR3 region: CASSEAQSGYTF. The DNA for the CDR3 is TGCGCCAGCAGTGAAGCCCAGTCTGGCTACACCTTC.

This clonotype was picked up one time. The chain uses TRBV25-1 and TRBJ2-2, with D possibly TRBD2 on 5 matching bases. V gave up 8 bases and J gave up 5 bases, with 9 bases separating them. Germline values: CDR1 MGHDK, CDR2 SYGVNS. The CDR3 spans 12 residues. CDR3 in amino acids: CASEQRTGELFF. The CDR3 region has the DNA TGTGCCAGCGAACAGCGGACCGGGGAGCTGTTTTTT.

The chain has TRBV7-9 and TRBJ2-1, with D maybe TRBD1 (5 bases). With 5 bases removed from V and 8 bases from J, the gap between germline ends came to 19 bases. CDR3 length equals 15 residues. Germline V gene sequence: CDR1 SEHNR, CDR2 FQNEAQ (reference sequence). CDR3 nucleotide sequence: TGTGCCAGCAGCCAACGTGGGCAGGGTCGGGATGAGCAGTTCTTC. Protein product: CASSQRGQGRDEQFF.